The next 26 T cell receptor beta chains were all read from a single sample in a study of beta chain features in type 1 diabetes. Antigen specificity for these receptors is unknown. Study results and limitations: All four CD4+ subsets from Type 1 diabetes patients carried moderately but significantly shorter TCRB CDR3s.

Sequencing targeted expressed TCRB transcripts, as all isolated RNA had been reverse transcribed. Generated by immunoSEQ multiplex PCR, the TCRdb table keeps only in-frame clones and is missing some. The sample records about 650,000 clones, around 12% being singletons. The sample was naive CD4+ T cells from blood. The receptors here all came from a young man with type 1 diabetes.

This clone was seen a handful of times. This chain joins TRBV5-1 and TRBJ1-1, with TRBD1 matching 8 bases. The CDR3 consists of 15 residues. Germline-derived CDR1 and CDR2 are SGHRS and YFSETQ. V gave up 0 bases and J gave up 6 bases; unmatched junction bases: 7. The CDR3 sequence: CASSLDAGGASEAFF. The CDR3 nucleotides read TGCGCCAGCAGCTTGGATGCAGGGGGCGCCTCTGAAGCTTTCTTT.

DNA of the CDR3: TGTGCCAGCAGTGAATGGGTGTCCAATCAGCCCCAGCATTTT. Translation gives CASSEWVSNQPQHF. This chain links TRBV2 with TRBJ1-5; D is ambiguous. Germline CDR1 is SNHLY and CDR2 is FYNNEI. Trimming shortened V by 2 bases and J by 3 bases, and 8 bases separated the two germline ends. The CDR3 totals 14 residues.

The genes are TRBV2 and TRBJ2-7; D is perhaps TRBD1 (5 bases). The germline gives CDR1 SNHLY, CDR2 FYNNEI. This CDR3 region has 14 residues. Trimming left V 8 bases short and J 3 bases short, with 17 bases between. The CDR3 region is CASSSQGPFYEQYF. In DNA form, the CDR3 reads TGTGCCAGCTCCTCTCAGGGTCCTTTCTACGAGCAGTACTTC. Drawing the rest from reference TRBV2 and TRBJ2-7, the complete variable domain is EPEVTQTPSHQVTQMGQEVILRCVPISNHLYFYWYRQILGQKVEFLVSFYNNEISEKSEIFDDQFSVERPDGSNFTLKIRSTKLEDSAMYFCASSSQGPFYEQYFGPGTRLTVT.

A few counts support this clone. The V call is TRBV5-6, the J call TRBJ1-3, with D possibly matching TRBD1 (5 bases). Trimming pared 0 bases from V and 3 bases from J, leaving 13 bases between. The germline V gene has CDR1 SGHDT and CDR2 YYEEEE. The CDR3 has 16 amino acids. As DNA, the CDR3 is TGTGCCAGCAGCTTGGATTACAGGATTAGTGGAAACACCATATATTTT. Translated: CASSLDYRISGNTIYF.

This chain joins TRBV28 and TRBJ2-7; D unresolved. Trimming took off 2 bases at V and 2 bases at J, with 7 bases between the two ends. Germline V gene lookup returns CDR1 MDHEN and CDR2 SYDVKM. The CDR3 loop spans 13 amino acids. Here the CDR3 DNA reads TGTGCCAGCAGTTTAAGCAGTCCCTACGAGCAGTACTTC. It translates to CASSLSSPYEQYF. The complete variable domain, with remaining parts taken from reference TRBV28 and TRBJ2-7, reads DVKVTQSSRYLVKRTGEKVFLECVQDMDHENMFWYRQDPGLGLRLIYFSYDVKMKEKGDIPEGYSVSREKKERFSLILESASTNQTSMYLCASSLSSPYEQYFGPGTRLTVT.

V usage is TRBV11-3 and J usage is TRBJ2-5; the match to TRBD1 covers 10 bases. The CDR3 is 17 residues long. CDR1 and CDR2 from the germline V gene are SGHNT and YENEEA. J was trimmed by 1 base and V by 1 base; bases with no gene match: 6. The CDR3 DNA sequence: TGTGCCAGCAGCTTAGGTGGGGACAGGGGTTTCCAAGAGACCCAGTACTTC. Translation: CASSLGGDRGFQETQYF.

The sample holds a few counts of this clone. V is TRBV14 and J is TRBJ2-2; D gene unclear. Trimming stripped 1 base from V and 5 bases from J, with 5 bases between. Germline CDR1 and CDR2: SGHDN and FVKESK. The CDR3 is made up of 13 amino acids. The CDR3 DNA follows: TGTGCCAGCAGCCAAGTTCGTACCGGGGAGCTGTTTTTT. As protein: CASSQVRTGELFF. The variable domain in full, with the rest retrieved from reference TRBV14 and TRBJ2-2, is EAGVTQFPSHSVIEKGQTVTLRCDPISGHDNLYWYRRVMGKEIKFLLHFVKESKQDESGMPNNRFLAERTGGTYSTLKVQPAELEDSGVYFCASSQVRTGELFFGEGSRLTVL.

The chain uses TRBV28 and TRBJ1-1, with D hard to call. The V end lost 2 bases, the J end lost 6 bases, and 4 bases lay between the germline ends. CDR3 length: 11 residues. Germline V gives CDR1 MDHEN, CDR2 SYDVKM. CDR3 region: CASSLAAEAFF. CDR3 in DNA: TGTGCCAGCAGTTTAGCGGCTGAAGCTTTCTTT.

The gene calls are TRBV7-8 and TRBJ2-7, with D possibly TRBD2 on 6 matching bases. The CDR3 covers 16 residues. V dropped 1 base and J dropped 6 bases, with 19 bases sitting between them. Germline CDR1 reads SGHVS; CDR2 reads FQNEAQ. CDR3 sequence reads: CASSLDVVWEAREQYF. The DNA of the CDR3 is TGTGCCAGCAGCTTAGATGTGGTCTGGGAGGCGCGCGAGCAGTACTTC.

This clone was found a few times. This sequence joins TRBV7-8 and TRBJ1-1; weak D call: TRBD1 (5 bases). Trimming left V 1 base short and J 0 bases short, with 12 bases between. Per the germline V gene, CDR1 is SGHVS and CDR2 is FQNEAQ. The CDR3 contains 16 residues. CDR3 sequence reads: CASSLDAQGVNTEAFF. In nucleotides, the CDR3 is TGTGCCAGCAGCTTAGATGCGCAGGGAGTGAACACTGAAGCTTTCTTT.

This clone has a handful of counts. The J gene is TRBJ1-3, the V gene TRBV27; TRBD1 might be the D (5 bases). This CDR3 region has 15 residues. The V and J ends lost 5 bases and 0 bases respectively, with 11 bases between them. Germline V gives CDR1 MNHEY, CDR2 SMNVEV (reference sequence). The CDR3 protein is CASSPRQSSGNTIYF. The CDR3 DNA follows: TGTGCCAGCAGTCCCCGACAGAGCTCTGGAAACACCATATATTTT.

J is TRBJ1-1 and V is TRBV29-1, with a tentative D call TRBD1 (6 bases). V gave up 1 base and J gave up 1 base, with 7 bases separating them. CDR1 SQVTM and CDR2 ANQGSEA come from the germline V gene. The CDR3 has 13 amino acids. CDR3 DNA sequence: TGCAGCGTTGAAGGCAGGGGGAACACTGAAGCTTTCTTT. Protein product: CSVEGRGNTEAFF.

This clone was picked up a small number of times. This chain connects TRBV6-1 to TRBJ1-1; unclear D gene. V was pared by 7 bases and J by 7 bases, with 13 bases between. The CDR3 is 12 amino acids. Germline V gene lookup returns CDR1 MNHNS and CDR2 SASEGT. CDR3 residues: CASTGGPFEAFF. The CDR3 bases are TGTGCCAGCACGGGCGGCCCTTTTGAAGCTTTCTTT.

This clone was picked up a small number of times. The V and J genes are TRBV5-6 and TRBJ2-7; TRBD1 agrees at 7 bases. Germline V gene lookup returns CDR1 SGHDT and CDR2 YYEEEE. V was clipped by 4 bases and J by 3 bases; unmatched bases: 19. The CDR3 extends over 18 amino acids. CDR3: CASSLTWDSFALGYEQYF. CDR3 nucleotides: TGTGCCAGCAGCCTAACCTGGGACAGTTTCGCTCTGGGCTACGAGCAGTACTTC.

This rearrangement joins TRBV20-1 to TRBJ2-7; no reliable D call. Germline loops: CDR1 DFQATT, CDR2 SNEGSKA (reference sequence). The CDR3 is made up of 11 amino acids. Trimming pared 6 bases from V and 2 bases from J, leaving 8 bases between. CDR3 in DNA: TGCAGTGCGACCTGGGCCTACGAGCAGTACTTC. Translation: CSATWAYEQYF.

The CDR3: CASSSEGQGAGDTQYF. The DNA for the CDR3 is TGTGCCAGCAGTTCCGAGGGGCAGGGGGCCGGGGATACGCAGTATTTT. V is TRBV28 and J is TRBJ2-3; 8 nucleotides match TRBD1. This CDR3 contains 16 residues. Trimming removed 4 bases from V and 6 bases from J; junction bases left unmatched: 12. CDR1 and CDR2 from the germline V gene are MDHEN and SYDVKM. Together with reference TRBV28 and TRBJ2-3, the CDR3 gives the full variable domain: DVKVTQSSRYLVKRTGEKVFLECVQDMDHENMFWYRQDPGLGLRLIYFSYDVKMKEKGDIPEGYSVSREKKERFSLILESASTNQTSMYLCASSSEGQGAGDTQYFGPGTRLTVL.

V and J are TRBV20-1 and TRBJ2-3; D remains unclear. Trimming took off 3 bases at V and 2 bases at J, with 3 bases between the two ends. This CDR3 has 11 amino acids. CDR1 is DFQATT and CDR2 is SNEGSKA in the germline V gene (reference sequence). The CDR3 coding sequence is TGCAGTGCTAGTCCCACAGATACGCAGTATTTT. Amino acids: CSASPTDTQYF.

J is TRBJ1-2 and V is TRBV15, with D unclear. This CDR3 is 13 amino acids long. With 1 base removed from V and 8 bases from J, the gap between germline ends came to 11 bases. Germline V lookup: CDR1 LNHNV, CDR2 YYDKDF (reference sequence). CDR3 loop: CATSRVPSGGYTF. The CDR3 DNA reads TGTGCCACCAGCAGAGTACCCAGCGGAGGCTACACCTTC.

This clone came up a few times. The chain recombines TRBV6-5 with TRBJ1-2; D is ambiguous. The V gene lost 6 bases and the J gene lost 3 bases, with 14 bases spanning the gap. There are 14 residues in the CDR3. Germline CDR1 MNHEY, CDR2 SVGAGI. The CDR3 DNA is TGTGCCAGCAGGCCAGCAGGTCGGTACTATGGCTACACCTTC. Protein sequence: CASRPAGRYYGYTF.

The rearrangement links TRBV18 to TRBJ1-6; D call uncertain. CDR3 length equals 15 residues. Trimming took off 6 bases at V and 4 bases at J, with 13 bases between the two ends. CDR1 and CDR2 (germline): KGHSH, LQKENI. The CDR3: CASSQDGWYNSPLHF. For the CDR3, the DNA is TGTGCCAGCTCGCAAGACGGATGGTATAATTCACCCCTCCACTTT.

J is TRBJ2-3 and V is TRBV15, with TRBD2 identical over 8 bases. From germline, CDR1 is LNHNV and CDR2 YYDKDF (reference sequence). This CDR3 comprises 16 residues. V lost 5 bases and J lost 6; bases outside the gene matches: 13. CDR3 amino acids: CATSGPHRGGRDTQYF. CDR3 nucleotides: TGTGCCACCAGCGGGCCCCACCGGGGGGGCCGGGATACGCAGTATTTT. The variable domain in full, completed from reference TRBV15 and TRBJ2-3, reads DAMVIQNPRYQVTQFGKPVTLSCSQTLNHNVMYWYQQKSSQAPKLLFHYYDKDFNNEADTPDNFQSRRPNTSFCFLDIRSPGLGDTAMYLCATSGPHRGGRDTQYFGPGTRLTVL.

V and J are TRBV5-4 and TRBJ2-3, with 14 bases matching TRBD2. Germline-derived CDR1 and CDR2 are SGHNT and YYREEE (reference sequence). The V gene end was trimmed by 3 bases and the J gene end by 2 bases; junction bases not matched to a gene: 5. This CDR3 has 17 amino acids. For the CDR3, the DNA is TGTGCCAGCAGCTCCCAGGGACTAGCGGGGGTCACAGATACGCAGTATTTT. It yields the protein CASSSQGLAGVTDTQYF.

The rearrangement links TRBV15 to TRBJ2-3; TRBD2 matches at 8 bases. This CDR3 contains 16 residues. CDR1 is LNHNV, CDR2 YYDKDF, per germline (reference sequence). Losses at the gene ends were 3 bases for V and 0 bases for J; bases not matched to a gene: 5. CDR3 nucleotide sequence: TGTGCCACCAGCAGTCTTAGCGGGGAAAGCACAGATACGCAGTATTTT. Encoded protein: CATSSLSGESTDTQYF. Based on the CDR3 plus reference TRBV15 and TRBJ2-3, the full variable domain is DAMVIQNPRYQVTQFGKPVTLSCSQTLNHNVMYWYQQKSSQAPKLLFHYYDKDFNNEADTPDNFQSRRPNTSFCFLDIRSPGLGDTAMYLCATSSLSGESTDTQYFGPGTRLTVL.

The chain links TRBV29-1 to TRBJ2-7; tentatively, D is TRBD1 or TRBD2 (5 bases each). The CDR3 contains 15 residues. The germline V gene has CDR1 SQVTM and CDR2 ANQGSEA. V shed 3 bases and J shed 0 bases, with 15 bases lying between them. The CDR3 reads CSVDGTDSSSYEQYF. DNA for the CDR3: TGCAGCGTTGACGGGACGGATTCAAGCTCCTACGAGCAGTACTTC.

The rearrangement joins TRBV5-6 to TRBJ1-1; D is unclear. Trimming removed 4 bases at V and 11 bases at J, with 21 bases between. CDR3 length: 14 amino acids. The germline CDR1 and CDR2 sequences are SGHDT and YYEEEE. Here the CDR3 DNA reads TGTGCCAGCAGCCCGGATTTTGTCCGAGAAGAGGCTTTCTTT. The encoded protein is CASSPDFVREEAFF.

The CDR3 reads CASSFGQYEAFF. The CDR3 DNA sequence: TGTGCCAGCAGCTTTGGACAGTACGAAGCTTTCTTT. The V and J genes are TRBV11-3 and TRBJ1-1, with a weak D call TRBD1 (6 bases). Germline V gene lookup returns CDR1 SGHNT and CDR2 YENEEA. This CDR3 comprises 12 residues. The V and J ends lost 3 bases and 8 bases respectively, with 10 bases between them.